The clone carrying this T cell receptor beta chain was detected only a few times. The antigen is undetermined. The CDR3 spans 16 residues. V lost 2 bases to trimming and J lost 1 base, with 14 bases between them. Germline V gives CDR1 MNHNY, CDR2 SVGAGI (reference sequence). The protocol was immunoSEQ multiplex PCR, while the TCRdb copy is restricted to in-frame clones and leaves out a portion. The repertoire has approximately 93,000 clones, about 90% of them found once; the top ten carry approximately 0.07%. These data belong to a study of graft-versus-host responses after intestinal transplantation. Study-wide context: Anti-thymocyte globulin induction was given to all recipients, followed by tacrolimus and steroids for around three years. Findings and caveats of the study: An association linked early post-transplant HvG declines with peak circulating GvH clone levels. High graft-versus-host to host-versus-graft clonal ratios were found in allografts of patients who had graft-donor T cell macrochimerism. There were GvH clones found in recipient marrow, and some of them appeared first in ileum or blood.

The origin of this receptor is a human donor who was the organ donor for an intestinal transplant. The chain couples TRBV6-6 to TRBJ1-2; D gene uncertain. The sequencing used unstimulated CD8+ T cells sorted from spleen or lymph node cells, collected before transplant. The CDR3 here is CASSYLTDGNNYGYTF. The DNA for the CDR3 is TGTGCCAGCAGTTACCTAACAGACGGCAATAACTATGGCTACACCTTC.